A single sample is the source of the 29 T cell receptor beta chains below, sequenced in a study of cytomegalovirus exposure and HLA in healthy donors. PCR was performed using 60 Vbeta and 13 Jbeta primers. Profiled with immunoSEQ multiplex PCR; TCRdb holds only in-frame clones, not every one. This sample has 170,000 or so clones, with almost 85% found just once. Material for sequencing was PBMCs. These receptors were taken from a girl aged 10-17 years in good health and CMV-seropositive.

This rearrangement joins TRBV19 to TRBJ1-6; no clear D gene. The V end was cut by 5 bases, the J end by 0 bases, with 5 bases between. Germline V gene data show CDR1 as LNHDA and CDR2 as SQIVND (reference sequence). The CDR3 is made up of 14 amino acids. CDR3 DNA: TGTGCCAGTAGTCTAAGCTCCTATAATTCACCCCTCCACTTT. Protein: CASSLSSYNSPLHF.

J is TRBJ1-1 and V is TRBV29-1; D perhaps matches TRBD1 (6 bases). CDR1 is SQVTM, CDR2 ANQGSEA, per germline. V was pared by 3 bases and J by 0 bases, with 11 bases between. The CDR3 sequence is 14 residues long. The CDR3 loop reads CSVDSGVLNTEAFF. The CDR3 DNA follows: TGCAGCGTTGATTCAGGGGTCCTGAACACTGAAGCTTTCTTT. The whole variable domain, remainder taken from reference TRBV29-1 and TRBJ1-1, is SAVISQKPSRDICQRGTSLTIQCQVDSQVTMMFWYRQQPGQSLTLIATANQGSEATYESGFVIDKFPISRPNLTFSTLTVSNMSPEDSSIYLCSVDSGVLNTEAFFGQGTRLTVV.

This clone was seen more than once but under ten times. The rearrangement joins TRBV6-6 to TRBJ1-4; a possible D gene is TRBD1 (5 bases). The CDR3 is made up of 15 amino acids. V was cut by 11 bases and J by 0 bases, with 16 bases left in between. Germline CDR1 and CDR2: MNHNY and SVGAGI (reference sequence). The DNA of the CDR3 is TGTGCCGTTCACCAAGCGGGGGCAACTAATGAAAAACTGTTTTTT. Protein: CAVHQAGATNEKLFF.

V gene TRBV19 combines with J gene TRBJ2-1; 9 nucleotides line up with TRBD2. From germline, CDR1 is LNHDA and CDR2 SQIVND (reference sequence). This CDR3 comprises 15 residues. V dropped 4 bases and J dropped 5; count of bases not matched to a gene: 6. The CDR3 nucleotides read TGTGCCAGTAGTACGGGGACTAGCCGGAACAATGAGCAGTTCTTC. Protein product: CASSTGTSRNNEQFF.

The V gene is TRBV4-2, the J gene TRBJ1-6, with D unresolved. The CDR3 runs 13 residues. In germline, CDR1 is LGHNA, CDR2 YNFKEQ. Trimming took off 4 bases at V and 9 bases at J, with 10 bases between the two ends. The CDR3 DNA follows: TGTGCCAGCAGCCGAGACCGGGGTTCACCCCTCCACTTT. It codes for CASSRDRGSPLHF.

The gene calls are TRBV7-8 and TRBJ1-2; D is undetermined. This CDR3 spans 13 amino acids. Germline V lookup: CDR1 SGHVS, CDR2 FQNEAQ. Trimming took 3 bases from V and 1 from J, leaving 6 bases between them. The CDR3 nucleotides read TGTGCCAGCAGCTTGAACAGTAACTATGGCTACACCTTC. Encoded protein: CASSLNSNYGYTF.

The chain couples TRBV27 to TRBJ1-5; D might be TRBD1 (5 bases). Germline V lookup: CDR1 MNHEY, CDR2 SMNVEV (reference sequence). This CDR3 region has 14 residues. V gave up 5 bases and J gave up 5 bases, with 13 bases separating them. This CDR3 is CASSPSQGYQPQHF. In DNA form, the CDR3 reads TGTGCCAGCAGTCCTTCTCAGGGATATCAGCCCCAGCATTTT.

The CDR3 spells CASSIRGGIEAFF. The CDR3 DNA sequence: TGTGCCAGCTCCATTCGGGGGGGGATTGAAGCTTTCTTT. This sequence joins TRBV27 and TRBJ1-1; D possibly corresponds to TRBD1 (5 bases). V was shortened by 8 bases and J by 7 bases, with 17 bases between the two germline ends. The CDR3 contains 13 residues. Germline CDR1 is MNHEY and CDR2 is SMNVEV (reference sequence).

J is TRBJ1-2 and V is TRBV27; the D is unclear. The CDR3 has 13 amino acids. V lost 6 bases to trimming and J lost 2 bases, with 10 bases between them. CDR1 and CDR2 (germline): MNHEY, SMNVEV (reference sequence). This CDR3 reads CASSPGRNYGYTF. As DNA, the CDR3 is TGTGCCAGCAGCCCCGGGAGGAACTATGGCTACACCTTC.

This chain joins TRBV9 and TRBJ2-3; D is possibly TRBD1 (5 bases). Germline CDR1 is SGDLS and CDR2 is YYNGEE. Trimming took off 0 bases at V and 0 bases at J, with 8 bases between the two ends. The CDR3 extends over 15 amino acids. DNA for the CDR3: TGTGCCAGCAGCGTAGCGCCAGGGAGCACAGATACGCAGTATTTT. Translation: CASSVAPGSTDTQYF.

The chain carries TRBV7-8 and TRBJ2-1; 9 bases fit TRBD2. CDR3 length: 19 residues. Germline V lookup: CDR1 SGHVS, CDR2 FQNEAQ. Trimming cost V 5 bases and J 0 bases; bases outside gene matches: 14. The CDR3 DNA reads TGTGCCAGCAGCACCCCGGGACTAGCTGGTTTGAGCTCCTACAATGAGCAGTTCTTC. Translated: CASSTPGLAGLSSYNEQFF.

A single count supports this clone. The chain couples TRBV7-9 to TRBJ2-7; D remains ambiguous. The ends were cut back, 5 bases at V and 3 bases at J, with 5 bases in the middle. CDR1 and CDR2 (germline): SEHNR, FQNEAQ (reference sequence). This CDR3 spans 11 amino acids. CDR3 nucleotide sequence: TGTGCCAGCAGCCAACACTACGAGCAGTACTTC. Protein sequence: CASSQHYEQYF.

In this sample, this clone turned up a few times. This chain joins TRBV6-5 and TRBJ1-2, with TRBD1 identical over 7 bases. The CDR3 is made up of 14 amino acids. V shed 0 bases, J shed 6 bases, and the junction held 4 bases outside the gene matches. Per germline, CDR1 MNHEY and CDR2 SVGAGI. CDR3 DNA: TGTGCCAGCAGTTACTCAGGACAGGTAGATGGCTACACCTTC. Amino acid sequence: CASSYSGQVDGYTF.

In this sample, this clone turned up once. The CDR3 sequence: CASSFGQGYFPEAFF. In DNA, the CDR3 is TGTGCCAGCAGTTTTGGACAGGGGTATTTTCCTGAAGCTTTCTTT. This chain uses TRBV27 with TRBJ1-1; 9 bases map to TRBD1. Germline CDR1 is MNHEY and CDR2 is SMNVEV (reference sequence). Losses at the gene ends were 3 bases for V and 6 bases for J; bases not matched to a gene: 8. This CDR3 comprises 15 residues.

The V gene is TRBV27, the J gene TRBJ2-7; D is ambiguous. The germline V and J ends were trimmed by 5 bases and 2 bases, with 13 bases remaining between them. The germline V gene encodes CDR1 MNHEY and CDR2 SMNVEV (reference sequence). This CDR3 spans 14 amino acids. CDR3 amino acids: CASSLYPLAYEQYF. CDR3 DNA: TGTGCCAGCAGTCTTTATCCACTTGCCTACGAGCAGTACTTC.

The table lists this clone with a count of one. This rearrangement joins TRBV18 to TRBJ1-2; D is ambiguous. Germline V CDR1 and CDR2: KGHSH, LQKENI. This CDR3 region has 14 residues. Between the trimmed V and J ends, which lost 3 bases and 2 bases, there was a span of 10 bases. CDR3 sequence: CASSPPGFNYGYTF. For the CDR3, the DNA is TGTGCCAGCTCACCTCCGGGATTCAACTATGGCTACACCTTC.

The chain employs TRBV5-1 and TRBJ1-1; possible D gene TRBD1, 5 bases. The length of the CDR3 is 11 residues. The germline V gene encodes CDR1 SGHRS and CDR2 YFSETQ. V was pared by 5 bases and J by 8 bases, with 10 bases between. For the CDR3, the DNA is TGCGCCAGCAGGGCAGGGAGGGAAGCTTTCTTT. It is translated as CASRAGREAFF.

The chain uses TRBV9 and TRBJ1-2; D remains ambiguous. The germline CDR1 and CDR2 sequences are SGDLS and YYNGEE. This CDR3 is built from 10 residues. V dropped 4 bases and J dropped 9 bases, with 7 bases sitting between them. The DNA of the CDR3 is TGTGCCAGCAGCTCCCTTCGCTACACCTTC. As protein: CASSSLRYTF.

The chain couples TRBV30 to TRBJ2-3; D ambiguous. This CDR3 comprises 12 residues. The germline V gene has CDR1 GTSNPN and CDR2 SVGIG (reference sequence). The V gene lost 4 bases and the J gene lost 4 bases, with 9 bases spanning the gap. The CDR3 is CAWITTADTQYF. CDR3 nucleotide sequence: TGTGCCTGGATCACTACGGCAGATACGCAGTATTTT.

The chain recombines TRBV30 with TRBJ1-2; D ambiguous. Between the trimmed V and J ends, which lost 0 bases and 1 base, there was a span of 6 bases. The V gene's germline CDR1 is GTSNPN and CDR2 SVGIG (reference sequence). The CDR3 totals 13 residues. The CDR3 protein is CAWSVSLNYGYTF. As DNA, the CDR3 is TGTGCCTGGAGTGTATCACTTAACTATGGCTACACCTTC.

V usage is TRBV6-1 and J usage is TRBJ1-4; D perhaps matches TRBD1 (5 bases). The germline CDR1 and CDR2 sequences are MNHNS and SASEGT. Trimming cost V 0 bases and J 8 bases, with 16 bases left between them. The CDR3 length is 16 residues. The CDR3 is CASSEAAGTGGEKLFF. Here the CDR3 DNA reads TGTGCCAGCAGTGAAGCCGCCGGGACGGGAGGAGAAAAACTGTTTTTT.

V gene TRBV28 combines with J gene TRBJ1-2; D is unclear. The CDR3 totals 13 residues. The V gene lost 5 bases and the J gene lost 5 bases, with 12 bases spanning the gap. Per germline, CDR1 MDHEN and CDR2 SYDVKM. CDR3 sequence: CASSPRNFYGYTF. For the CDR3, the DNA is TGTGCCAGCAGTCCAAGAAACTTTTATGGCTACACCTTC.

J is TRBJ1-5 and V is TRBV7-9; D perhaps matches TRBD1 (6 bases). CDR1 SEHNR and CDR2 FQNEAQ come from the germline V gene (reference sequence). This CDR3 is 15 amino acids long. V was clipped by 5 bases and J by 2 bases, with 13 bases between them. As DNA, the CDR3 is TGTGCCAGCAGCCCGGGGGGGGCGGGCAATCAGCCCCAGCATTTT. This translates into CASSPGGAGNQPQHF. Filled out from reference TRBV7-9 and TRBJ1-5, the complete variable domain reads DTGVSQNPRHKITKRGQNVTFRCDPISEHNRLYWYRQTLGQGPEFLTYFQNEAQLEKSRLLSDRFSAERPKGSFSTLEIQRTEQGDSAMYLCASSPGGAGNQPQHFGDGTRLSIL.

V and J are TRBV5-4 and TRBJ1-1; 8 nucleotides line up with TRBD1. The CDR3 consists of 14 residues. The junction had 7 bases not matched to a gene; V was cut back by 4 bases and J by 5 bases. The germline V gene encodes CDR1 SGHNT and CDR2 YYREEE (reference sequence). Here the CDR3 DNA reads TGTGCCAGCAGCCTTCAGGGGGCGGGTACTGAAGCTTTCTTT. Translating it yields CASSLQGAGTEAFF.

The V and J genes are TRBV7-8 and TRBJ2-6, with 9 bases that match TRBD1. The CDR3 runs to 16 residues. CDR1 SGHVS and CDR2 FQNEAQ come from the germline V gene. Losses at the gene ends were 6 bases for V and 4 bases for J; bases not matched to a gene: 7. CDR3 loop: CASSSTGGTGANVLTF. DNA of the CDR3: TGTGCCAGCAGTAGTACAGGGGGCACCGGGGCCAACGTCCTGACTTTC.

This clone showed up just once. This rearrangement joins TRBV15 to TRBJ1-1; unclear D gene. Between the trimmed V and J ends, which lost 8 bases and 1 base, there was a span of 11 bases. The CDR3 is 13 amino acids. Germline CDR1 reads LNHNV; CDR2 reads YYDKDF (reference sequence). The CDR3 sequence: CATSETSNTEAFF. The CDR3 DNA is TGTGCCACCTCGGAGACTTCGAACACTGAAGCTTTCTTT. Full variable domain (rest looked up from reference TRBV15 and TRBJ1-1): DAMVIQNPRYQVTQFGKPVTLSCSQTLNHNVMYWYQQKSSQAPKLLFHYYDKDFNNEADTPDNFQSRRPNTSFCFLDIRSPGLGDTAMYLCATSETSNTEAFFGQGTRLTVV.

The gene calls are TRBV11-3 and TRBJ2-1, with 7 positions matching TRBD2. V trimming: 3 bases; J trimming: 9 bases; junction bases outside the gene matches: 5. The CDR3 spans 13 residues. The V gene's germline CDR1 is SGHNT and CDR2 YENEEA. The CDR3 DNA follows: TGTGCCAGCAGCTTGACTAGCTCGGGTGAGCAGTTCTTC. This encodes CASSLTSSGEQFF.

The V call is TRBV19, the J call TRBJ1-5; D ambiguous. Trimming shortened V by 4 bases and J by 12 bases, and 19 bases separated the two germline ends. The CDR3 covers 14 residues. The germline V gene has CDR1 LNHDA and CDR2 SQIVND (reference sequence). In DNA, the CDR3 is TGTGCCAGTAGTAATCTTAGCGAACCTCCGTTCCAGCATTTT. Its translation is CASSNLSEPPFQHF. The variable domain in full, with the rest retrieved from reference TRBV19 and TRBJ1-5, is DGGITQSPKYLFRKEGQNVTLSCEQNLNHDAMYWYRQDPGQGLRLIYYSQIVNDFQKGDIAEGYSVSREKKESFPLTVTSAQKNPTAFYLCASSNLSEPPFQHFGDGTRLSIL.

CDR3 in DNA: TGTGCCAGCAGCTTAGGGGACAGGACTTATGGCTACACCTTC. It yields the protein CASSLGDRTYGYTF. The chain joins TRBV7-9 to TRBJ1-2, with TRBD1 matching over 8 bases. Losses at the gene ends were 1 base for V and 5 bases for J; bases not matched to a gene: 3. Germline loops: CDR1 SEHNR, CDR2 FQNEAQ (reference sequence). There are 14 residues in the CDR3.